Sequencing of this T cell receptor (beta chain) was carried out in a study of shared clonotypes between healthy human individuals. Using immunoSEQ multiplex PCR, the repertoire was profiled, and TCRdb retains in-frame clones only, with some absent. Of around 430,000 clones in the sample, 79% were seen once. Adult donors, all healthy and HIV-negative, had no recent acute infections or vaccinations. Caucasian adults living in Nashville, Tennessee, provided all samples. Germline V gene lookup returns CDR1 SGHAT and CDR2 FQDESV (reference sequence). V gave up 5 bases and J gave up 4 bases; unmatched junction bases: 10. The CDR3 totals 15 residues.

The receptor was derived from a middle-aged woman in good health. Some clones in this sample may be carry-over from other donors' samples. The rearrangement uses TRBV11-1 and TRBJ1-1; 7 bases are shared with TRBD1. The specimen was PBMCs. The CDR3 here is CASSIIPGTVTEAFF. CDR3 coding DNA: TGTGCCAGCAGCATCATCCCCGGGACAGTCACTGAAGCTTTCTTT.